These 27 T cell receptor beta chains originate from one sample sequenced in a study of cytomegalovirus exposure and HLA in healthy donors. The primer mix had 60 Vbeta and 13 Jbeta primers. Here immunoSEQ multiplex PCR was the method, and the copy in TCRdb shows in-frame clones only, minus some. The data show 140,000 to 150,000 clones, 60% to 75% seen once. Sequencing was done on a sample of PBMCs. Every receptor here comes from a young man in good health and CMV-seronegative.

The rearrangement uses TRBV18 and TRBJ2-5; the D gene is possibly TRBD1 (6 bases). The CDR3 is made up of 14 amino acids. The germline V gene encodes CDR1 KGHSH and CDR2 LQKENI. Trimming removed 1 base at V and 2 bases at J, with 8 bases between. CDR3 bases: TGTGCCAGCTCACCACTTCAGGGGCAAGAGACCCAGTACTTC. The encoded protein is CASSPLQGQETQYF.

The chain has TRBV11-2 and TRBJ1-2; D ambiguous. This CDR3 has 14 residues. Trimming removed 3 bases at V and 0 bases at J, with 8 bases between. CDR1 and CDR2 (germline): SGHAT, FQNNGV. CDR3 loop: CASSFQITNYGYTF. CDR3 bases: TGTGCCAGCAGCTTCCAGATCACTAACTATGGCTACACCTTC.

The chain combines TRBV19 with TRBJ2-7; 9 bases align to TRBD1. Germline V CDR1 and CDR2: LNHDA, SQIVND (reference sequence). The CDR3 is 14 amino acids. V lost 6 bases, J lost 9 bases, and 12 bases stayed unmatched. CDR3 residues: CASSDRGDLMGQYF. CDR3 DNA sequence: TGTGCCAGTAGCGACAGGGGGGACCTCATGGGGCAGTACTTC.

This clone was observed a single time. This rearrangement joins TRBV5-1 to TRBJ1-2; no definite D call. Germline CDR1 is SGHRS and CDR2 is YFSETQ. V was clipped by 2 bases and J by 3 bases, with 11 bases between them. This CDR3 has 14 residues. CDR3 in amino acids: CASSFEALDYGYTF. The CDR3 bases are TGCGCCAGCAGCTTCGAAGCGTTGGACTATGGCTACACCTTC. The full variable domain, its missing parts supplied by reference TRBV5-1 and TRBJ1-2, is KAGVTQTPRYLIKTRGQQVTLSCSPISGHRSVSWYQQTPGQGLQFLFEYFSETQRNKGNFPGRFSGRQFSNSRSEMNVSTLELGDSALYLCASSFEALDYGYTFGSGTRLTVV.

The J gene is TRBJ1-2, the V gene TRBV7-9; 7 bases match TRBD1. Germline CDR1 reads SEHNR; CDR2 reads FQNEAQ (reference sequence). V lost 4 bases, J lost 2 bases, and 1 base stayed unmatched. The CDR3 loop spans 13 amino acids. CDR3 coding DNA: TGTGCCAGCAGCTCGACAGGGAACTATGGCTACACCTTC. It codes for CASSSTGNYGYTF.

This clone was detected once. This chain uses TRBV6-4 with TRBJ1-2, with TRBD1 identical over 7 bases. V lost 7 bases, J lost 2 bases, and 7 bases stayed unmatched. Germline-derived CDR1 and CDR2 are MRHNA and SNTAGT. There are 14 residues in the CDR3. The CDR3 DNA sequence: TGTGCCAGCATTCCGACAGGGACCAACTATGGCTACACCTTC. Its protein is CASIPTGTNYGYTF.

The rearrangement links TRBV9 to TRBJ1-1; D is unclear. The CDR3 contains 15 residues. The germline V and J ends were trimmed by 3 bases and 3 bases, with 15 bases remaining between them. CDR1 is SGDLS and CDR2 is YYNGEE in the germline V gene. Here the CDR3 DNA reads TGTGCCAGCAGCGCCAACCTCGGCGGGGACACTGAAGCTTTCTTT. Protein sequence: CASSANLGGDTEAFF.

V and J are TRBV5-1 and TRBJ2-7; 8 bases fit TRBD2. Germline lookup yields CDR1 SGHRS and CDR2 YFSETQ. Germline trimming cut 0 bases from V and 2 bases from J; bases unmatched to any gene: 4. This CDR3 has 15 residues. The CDR3 loop is CASSLVSTSAYEQYF. The DNA for the CDR3 is TGCGCCAGCAGCTTGGTTTCGACTAGCGCCTACGAGCAGTACTTC.

This clone was recorded a few times. V is TRBV5-6 and J is TRBJ2-4; tentatively, D is TRBD1 (5 bases). The CDR3 loop spans 13 amino acids. Germline CDR1 and CDR2: SGHDT and YYEEEE. With 6 bases removed from V and 6 bases from J, the gap between germline ends came to 13 bases. The CDR3: CASINWQGNIQYF. CDR3 DNA: TGTGCCAGCATCAATTGGCAGGGAAACATTCAGTACTTC.

The chain employs TRBV4-1 and TRBJ2-1; no reliable D call. V lost 2 bases and J 5 bases, leaving 13 bases between the germline ends. CDR3 length equals 15 residues. Germline CDR1 reads MGHRA; CDR2 reads YSYEKL. CDR3 coding DNA: TGCGCCAGCAGCCAACCCACTGTACGCCACAATGAGCAGTTCTTC. The encoded protein is CASSQPTVRHNEQFF.

This rearrangement joins TRBV7-2 to TRBJ1-2; 7 bases agree with TRBD1. J lost 8 bases, V lost 5 bases, and 5 bases had no gene match. This CDR3 is built from 12 residues. Germline CDR1 is SGHTA and CDR2 is FQGNSA. CDR3 in amino acids: CASSVQGSGYTF. CDR3 nucleotides: TGTGCCAGCAGCGTACAGGGGAGCGGCTACACCTTC.

The V and J genes are TRBV7-9 and TRBJ2-7, with D possibly matching TRBD1 (5 bases). The CDR3 runs to 11 residues. In germline, CDR1 is SEHNR, CDR2 FQNEAQ (reference sequence). Trimming took off 3 bases at V and 7 bases at J, with 7 bases between the two ends. The CDR3 DNA is TGTGCCAGCAGCTTCTCAGGGGAGCAGTACTTC. This encodes CASSFSGEQYF.

This clone has a handful of counts. The rearrangement uses TRBV7-3 and TRBJ1-1, with 12 bases identical to TRBD1. This CDR3 has 13 amino acids. CDR1 is SGHTA, CDR2 FQGTGA, per germline. The junction had 2 bases not matched to a gene; V was cut back by 8 bases and J by 4 bases. CDR3 DNA: TGTGCCAGCGGGGACAGGGGGCTCACTGAAGCTTTCTTT. Translation gives CASGDRGLTEAFF.

For the CDR3, the DNA is TGTGCCAGCAGTGAAGCAAGGGCGCGGGGAGTGGGGGAGACCCAGTACTTC. Residues: CASSEARARGVGETQYF. J is TRBJ2-5 and V is TRBV6-1; D is perhaps TRBD2 (6 bases). This CDR3 is 17 amino acids long. The V gene's germline CDR1 is MNHNS and CDR2 SASEGT. With 0 bases removed from V and 5 bases from J, the gap between germline ends came to 19 bases.

This clone was detected once. The rearrangement links TRBV6-5 to TRBJ2-3; possibly TRBD1 for D (6 bases). The CDR3 is made up of 14 amino acids. The germline V and J ends were trimmed by 4 bases and 2 bases, with 10 bases remaining between them. CDR1 MNHEY and CDR2 SVGAGI come from the germline V gene. CDR3 nucleotide sequence: TGTGCCAGCAGTTTGACAGGTATCACAGATACGCAGTATTTT. Translated: CASSLTGITDTQYF.

The chain carries TRBV11-3 and TRBJ2-1, with 9 bases lining up with TRBD2. The V and J ends lost 5 bases and 7 bases, in that order; junction bases with no gene match: 6. Looked up from germline, CDR1 is SGHNT and CDR2 is YENEEA. There are 14 residues in the CDR3. The CDR3 DNA reads TGTGCCAGCAGCCTGACTAGCGGTTCAAATGAGCAGTTCTTC. It translates to CASSLTSGSNEQFF.

The chain recombines TRBV5-6 with TRBJ2-7, with 9 bases lining up with TRBD1. The CDR3 consists of 17 residues. Trimming took 2 bases from V and 2 from J; bases not matched to a gene: 11. In germline, CDR1 is SGHDT, CDR2 YYEEEE. The CDR3 DNA follows: TGTGCCAGCAGCTTATACTCCGGGACAGGGTTTCCCTACGAGCAGTACTTC. Protein: CASSLYSGTGFPYEQYF.

This CDR3 is CASSPVTVGTGELFF. The CDR3 nucleotides are TGTGCCAGCTCTCCCGTGACAGTCGGGACCGGGGAGCTGTTTTTT. The chain uses TRBV18 and TRBJ2-2, with a possible D match to TRBD1 (5 bases). V lost 6 bases to trimming and J lost 5 bases, with 16 bases between them. The CDR3 loop spans 15 amino acids. Germline V lookup: CDR1 KGHSH, CDR2 LQKENI.

This clone is categorized as medium-sized (0.01 to 0.1%). The rearrangement joins TRBV4-2 to TRBJ2-2; maybe TRBD2 (6 bases). The germline gives CDR1 LGHNA, CDR2 YNFKEQ. Trimming cost V 1 base and J 4 bases, with 10 bases left between them. The CDR3 extends over 15 amino acids. The CDR3 nucleotides are TGTGCCAGCAGCCAAGGGCGGGACCCCACCGGGGAGCTGTTTTTT. This sequence encodes CASSQGRDPTGELFF.

The chain has TRBV5-1 and TRBJ2-5; TRBD2 matches 7 bases. Germline V gene data show CDR1 as SGHRS and CDR2 as YFSETQ. V lost 4 bases and J lost 2; bases outside the gene matches: 8. The CDR3 loop spans 15 amino acids. CDR3 amino acids: CASSHPWEGQETQYF. In DNA form, the CDR3 reads TGCGCCAGCAGCCACCCGTGGGAGGGGCAAGAGACCCAGTACTTC.

This clone was picked up a small number of times. The CDR3 sequence is CASSLYGDRGEMNTEAFF. The DNA for the CDR3 is TGTGCCAGCAGTTTATATGGGGACAGGGGCGAGATGAACACTGAAGCTTTCTTT. This sequence joins TRBV28 and TRBJ1-1; TRBD1 matches 10 bases. Trimming at V came to 1 base and at J to 0 bases, leaving 8 bases not matched to a gene. This CDR3 has 18 amino acids. In germline, CDR1 is MDHEN, CDR2 SYDVKM.

This clone was recorded once. One end of the junction is discordant with germline, which a read error may explain. The chain uses TRBV30 and TRBJ2-4; a weak D match, TRBD2 (5 bases). Germline CDR1 reads GTSNPN; CDR2 reads SVGIG (reference sequence). This CDR3 is 12 amino acids long. The DNA of the CDR3 is TGTGCCTGCGGGGTGGCCAAAAACAGTCAGTACTTC. Translating it yields CACGVAKNSQYF.

The chain combines TRBV6-6 with TRBJ2-7; 11 bases are shared with TRBD1. This CDR3 region has 15 residues. J gave up 6 bases and V 7 bases, and 11 bases lay outside the gene matches. Germline V gene lookup returns CDR1 MNHNY and CDR2 SVGAGI (reference sequence). In DNA, the CDR3 is TGTGCCAGCATTAGCCCGGGACAGGGGGGGTCCGAGCAGTACTTC. Translating gives CASISPGQGGSEQYF.

This rearrangement joins TRBV6-1 to TRBJ2-5, with 8 nucleotides matching TRBD1. The last part of the DNA fits TRBJ2-7 better; the J call may be wrong. Germline loops: CDR1 MNHNS, CDR2 SASEGT. This CDR3 is 15 amino acids long. CDR3: CASSEGGTGSYEQYF. CDR3 coding DNA: TGTGCCAGCAGTGAAGGCGGGACAGGTTCCTACGAGCAGTACTTC.

This clone was detected once. The chain uses TRBV27 and TRBJ2-5; the match to TRBD2 covers 7 bases. The trim removed 5 bases at V and 5 bases at J, leaving 11 bases unmatched. Germline CDR1 and CDR2: MNHEY and SMNVEV (reference sequence). The CDR3 covers 15 residues. CDR3 sequence (DNA): TGTGCCAGCAGTGGGGTCGGGGCGGGGGAGGAGACCCAGTACTTC. Its protein is CASSGVGAGEETQYF.

V gene TRBV14 combines with J gene TRBJ2-2; TRBD1 is a possible D gene (5 bases). Germline CDR1 is SGHDN and CDR2 is FVKESK. Trimming stripped 6 bases from V and 0 bases from J, with 8 bases between. The CDR3 covers 14 residues. CDR3: CASRRGANTGELFF. CDR3 in DNA: TGTGCCAGCAGAAGGGGCGCGAACACCGGGGAGCTGTTTTTT.

The V and J genes are TRBV11-2 and TRBJ2-1, with 9 bases identical to TRBD2. There are 15 residues in the CDR3. Trimming took 1 base from V and 4 from J; bases not matched to a gene: 2. Germline lookup yields CDR1 SGHAT and CDR2 FQNNGV. The CDR3 region has the DNA TGTGCCAGCAGCTTAGGACTAGCGGTATACAATGAGCAGTTCTTC. Its translation is CASSLGLAVYNEQFF.